This is a list of T cell receptor beta chains from one sample in a study of blood T cell repertoires in COVID-19. The repertoire was sequenced with immunoSEQ multiplex PCR; TCRdb's copy has only in-frame clones and lacks some. The sample carries around 75,000 clones, 75% to 90% recorded once. Sequencing was done on a sample of peripheral blood. The receptors come from a man between 60 and 70 years old with acute or convalescent COVID-19. The CDR3 runs from the conserved cysteine through the conserved F or W. A D gene is named only where the DNA matches it firmly. Where a row states a size, it is once, few, many or the class of an expanded clone; other rows omit it.

V: TRBV19; D: TRBD2; size: NA; J: TRBJ2-7; CDR3: CASSIERLAGGPSYEQYF; DNA: TGTGCCAGTAGTATAGAGCGACTAGCGGGAGGGCCCTCCTACGAGCAGTACTTC
V: TRBV5-5; D: TRBD1; size: NA; J: TRBJ2-6; CDR3: CASSLGQGDLSGANVLTF; DNA: TGTGCCAGCAGCTTGGGACAGGGTGATCTTTCTGGGGCCAACGTCCTGACTTTC
V: TRBV28; D: NA; size: NA; J: TRBJ1-1; CDR3: CASRPRPTGNTEAFF; DNA: TGTGCCAGCAGGCCCCGGCCAACAGGGAACACTGAAGCTTTCTTT
V: TRBV11-2; D: NA; size: few; J: TRBJ2-2; CDR3: CASSPPGELFF; DNA: TGTGCCAGCAGCCCTCCCGGGGAGCTGTTTTTT
V: TRBV6-5; D: NA; size: NA; J: TRBJ1-2; CDR3: CASSRTVSYGYTF; DNA: TGTGCCAGCAGCCGAACAGTCAGCTATGGCTACACCTTC
V: TRBV30; D: NA; size: NA; J: TRBJ1-1; CDR3: CAWAQAGPNTEAFF; DNA: TGTGCCTGGGCCCAGGCAGGCCCGAACACTGAAGCTTTCTTT
V: TRBV28; D: NA; size: NA; J: TRBJ2-7; CDR3: CASSLQSYEQYF; DNA: TGTGCCAGCAGCCTCCAGTCCTACGAGCAGTACTTC
V: TRBV7-8; D: NA; size: NA; J: TRBJ1-2; CDR3: CASSPRVVGYGYTF; DNA: TGTGCCAGCAGCCCCAGGGTGGTCGGCTATGGCTACACCTTC
V: TRBV5-6; D: NA; size: NA; J: TRBJ1-6; CDR3: CASSFWGEFSPLHF; DNA: TGTGCCAGCAGCTTTTGGGGCGAGTTTTCACCCCTCCACTTT
V: TRBV12-3/TRBV12-4; D: NA; size: NA; J: TRBJ1-4; CDR3: CASSFGRGEKLFF; DNA: TGTGCCAGCAGTTTCGGGAGAGGAGAAAAACTGTTTTTT
V: TRBV6-1; D: TRBD1; size: NA; J: TRBJ2-2; CDR3: CASSELTGYTGELFF; DNA: TGTGCCAGCAGTGAATTGACAGGGTACACCGGGGAGCTGTTTTTT
V: TRBV6-4; D: TRBD1; size: NA; J: TRBJ2-7; CDR3: CASSETGQPYEQYF; DNA: TGTGCCAGCAGTGAGACAGGGCAGCCCTACGAGCAGTACTTC
V: TRBV6-5; D: NA; size: NA; J: TRBJ2-7; CDR3: CASSYFGQGLSYEQYF; DNA: TGTGCCAGCAGTTACTTTGGGCAGGGCCTCTCCTACGAGCAGTACTTC
V: TRBV29-1; D: TRBD1; size: once; J: TRBJ1-2; CDR3: CSVAGGSGGIEDGYTF; DNA: TGCAGCGTCGCCGGTGGATCAGGGGGCATCGAGGATGGCTACACCTTC
V: TRBV5-1; D: TRBD2; size: NA; J: TRBJ2-3; CDR3: CASSPGSGGGVTDTQYF; DNA: TGCGCCAGCAGCCCGGGCTCCGGGGGGGGAGTAACAGATACGCAGTATTTT
V: TRBV6-1; D: NA; size: NA; J: TRBJ2-1; CDR3: CASSDGTDKNEQFF; DNA: TGTGCCAGCAGTGACGGGACTGATAAGAATGAGCAGTTCTTC
V: TRBV5-6; D: TRBD2; size: NA; J: TRBJ2-2; CDR3: CASSAQLAGVTGELFF; DNA: TGTGCCAGCAGCGCGCAGCTAGCGGGAGTCACCGGGGAGCTGTTTTTT
V: TRBV2; D: NA; size: NA; J: TRBJ1-5; CDR3: CASSEVVSGGMLKPQHF; DNA: TGTGCCAGCAGTGAAGTAGTAAGCGGGGGTATGTTGAAGCCCCAGCATTTT
V: TRBV18; D: TRBD1; size: NA; J: TRBJ1-6; CDR3: CASSRDRDTGGDSGSPLHF; DNA: TGTGCCAGCTCAAGGGACAGGGACACAGGGGGTGATAGTGGATCACCCCTCCACTTT
V: TRBV9; D: TRBD1; size: NA; J: TRBJ2-2; CDR3: CASSVSRQGGTGELFF; DNA: TGTGCCAGCAGCGTGTCCAGACAGGGGGGCACCGGGGAGCTGTTTTTT
V: TRBV7-9; D: NA; size: NA; J: TRBJ2-3; CDR3: CASSLWRDSTDTQYF; DNA: TGTGCCAGCAGCTTATGGCGGGATAGTACAGATACGCAGTATTTT
V: TRBV23-1; D: NA; size: NA; J: TRBJ1-5; CDR3: CASSQSNRGMYSQPQHF; DNA: TGCGCCAGCAGTCAATCGAATCGTGGCATGTATTCTCAGCCCCAGCATTTT
V: TRBV7-9; D: TRBD1; size: once; J: TRBJ1-5; CDR3: CASSPSAGGQPQHF; DNA: TGTGCCAGCAGCCCCTCCGCAGGGGGCCAGCCCCAGCATTTT
V: TRBV5-1; D: TRBD1; size: NA; J: TRBJ2-1; CDR3: CASRQGFGNEQFF; DNA: TGCGCCAGCCGACAGGGGTTTGGCAATGAGCAGTTCTTC
V: TRBV5-8; D: NA; size: NA; J: TRBJ2-3; CDR3: CASPAAPQQTDTQYF; DNA: TGTGCCAGCCCCGCGGCTCCCCAGCAAACGGATACGCAGTATTTT
V: TRBV30; D: NA; size: NA; J: TRBJ2-3; CDR3: CAWSDRDGETSHDTQYF; DNA: TGTGCCTGGAGTGACAGGGACGGGGAAACCTCCCATGATACGCAGTATTTT
V: TRBV7-3; D: TRBD2; size: NA; J: TRBJ2-2; CDR3: CASSPGTSGRNTGELFF; DNA: TGTGCCAGCAGCCCCGGGACTAGCGGGAGGAACACCGGGGAGCTGTTTTTT
V: TRBV3-1/TRBV3-2; D: TRBD2; size: NA; J: TRBJ2-3; CDR3: CASSLGTSGSNTQYF; DNA: TGTGCCAGCAGCCTCGGGACTAGCGGGTCTAATACGCAGTATTTT
V: TRBV19; D: NA; size: NA; J: TRBJ1-4; CDR3: CASSSPGEVATNEKLFF; DNA: TGTGCCAGTAGTAGCCCAGGGGAAGTTGCAACTAATGAAAAACTGTTTTTT
V: TRBV20-1; D: TRBD1; size: NA; J: TRBJ2-7; CDR3: CSAMTGGGQYF; DNA: TGCAGTGCCATGACAGGGGGAGGGCAGTACTTC
V: TRBV4-2; D: NA; size: NA; J: TRBJ1-1; CDR3: CASSQVGGPLNTEAFF; DNA: TGTGCCAGCAGCCAAGTAGGAGGGCCATTGAACACTGAAGCTTTCTTT
V: TRBV19; D: NA; size: NA; J: TRBJ2-7; CDR3: CASSMGDMGREQYF; DNA: TGTGCCAGTAGTATGGGGGACATGGGAAGGGAGCAGTACTTC
V: TRBV5-1; D: TRBD1; size: NA; J: TRBJ1-6; CDR3: CASSFSGTGGSDNSPLHF; DNA: TGCGCCAGCAGCTTTTCCGGGACAGGGGGCAGCGATAATTCACCCCTCCACTTT
V: TRBV9; D: NA; size: once; J: TRBJ2-7; CDR3: CASSPETAGYGQYF; DNA: TGTGCCAGCAGCCCTGAAACGGCGGGATATGGGCAGTACTTC
V: TRBV6-6; D: TRBD2; size: NA; J: TRBJ2-7; CDR3: CASSYREPGLAAF; DNA: TGTGCCAGCAGTTACCGTGAACCGGGACTAGCGGCCTTC
V: TRBV3-1/TRBV3-2; D: NA; size: NA; J: TRBJ2-5; CDR3: CASSPLRETQYF; DNA: TGTGCCAGCAGCCCTCTGAGAGAGACCCAGTACTTC
V: TRBV20-1; D: NA; size: once; J: TRBJ2-7; CDR3: CSASPPRGISYEQYF; DNA: TGCAGTGCTAGTCCCCCCCGGGGAATCTCCTACGAGCAGTACTTC
V: TRBV4-1; D: TRBD1; size: NA; J: TRBJ2-7; CDR3: CASSQSPPGTGNSEQYF; DNA: TGCGCCAGCAGCCAATCTCCTCCCGGGACAGGGAACAGCGAGCAGTACTTC
V: TRBV19; D: NA; size: NA; J: TRBJ1-6; CDR3: CASSNQRGNSPLHF; DNA: TGTGCCAGTAGTAATCAGCGGGGGAATTCACCCCTCCACTTT
V: TRBV3-1/TRBV3-2; D: TRBD2; size: NA; J: TRBJ2-3; CDR3: CASSQEAGADTQYF; DNA: TGTGCCAGCAGCCAAGAAGCGGGGGCAGATACGCAGTATTTT
V: TRBV2; D: NA; size: NA; J: TRBJ1-2; CDR3: CASSELSNYGYTF; DNA: TGTGCCAGCAGTGAGTTGAGTAACTATGGCTACACCTTC
V: TRBV5-1; D: TRBD2; size: once; J: TRBJ2-2; CDR3: CASTGRGITGELFF; DNA: TGCGCCAGCACCGGGCGGGGGATCACCGGGGAGCTGTTTTTT
V: TRBV13; D: TRBD1; size: NA; J: TRBJ2-7; CDR3: CASSLGLRDRGREQYF; DNA: TGTGCCAGCAGCTTAGGCCTCAGGGACAGGGGACGGGAGCAGTACTTC
V: TRBV4-2; D: NA; size: NA; J: TRBJ1-6; CDR3: CASSQGGRRGANNSPLHF; DNA: TGTGCCAGCAGCCAAGGCGGGCGGAGGGGAGCCAATAATTCACCCCTCCACTTT
V: TRBV11-3; D: NA; size: once; J: TRBJ2-2; CDR3: CASSLGQGGAGELFF; DNA: TGTGCCAGCAGCTTAGGACAGGGAGGCGCCGGGGAGCTGTTTTTT
V: TRBV11-2; D: TRBD2; size: NA; J: TRBJ2-1; CDR3: CASSLSRGGLDEQFF; DNA: TGTGCCAGCAGCTTATCGCGGGGGGGCCTCGATGAGCAGTTCTTC
V: TRBV24-1; D: TRBD1; size: NA; J: TRBJ1-2; CDR3: CATSDPGQAADGYTF; DNA: TGTGCCACCAGTGACCCCGGACAGGCGGCGGATGGCTACACCTTC
V: TRBV7-9; D: NA; size: NA; J: TRBJ1-4; CDR3: CASSYSTGANEKLFF; DNA: TGTGCCAGCAGCTACTCGACAGGAGCTAATGAAAAACTGTTTTTT
V: TRBV29-1; D: NA; size: NA; J: TRBJ2-7; CDR3: CSPDLPSSYEQYF; DNA: TGCAGCCCGGACTTACCGAGCTCCTACGAGCAGTACTTC
V: TRBV7-9; D: NA; size: NA; J: TRBJ1-2; CDR3: CASSQRTYGYTF; DNA: TGTGCCAGCAGCCAGCGGACCTATGGCTACACCTTC
V: TRBV15; D: NA; size: few; J: TRBJ1-1; CDR3: CATSSAFSTEAFF; DNA: TGTGCCACCAGCAGCGCATTCAGCACTGAAGCTTTCTTT
V: TRBV5-1; D: TRBD1; size: NA; J: TRBJ2-5; CDR3: CASSSGTAGETQYF; DNA: TGCGCCAGCAGCTCAGGGACAGCAGGAGAGACCCAGTACTTC
V: TRBV18; D: TRBD1; size: NA; J: TRBJ2-1; CDR3: CASSPQGQPNNEQFF; DNA: TGTGCCAGCTCACCACAGGGACAGCCCAACAATGAGCAGTTCTTC